This TCR beta chain came from a study of blood T cells in healthy people across ages. General study findings and limits: Both higher diversity and more naive CD4+ cells marked long-lived donors when set against aged donors.

The CDR3 has 15 residues. Trimming shortened V by 0 bases and J by 6 bases, and 13 bases separated the two germline ends. CDR1 and CDR2 from the germline V gene are SGDLS and YYNGEE. The use of a sample-barcoded 5' primer and a J-beta primer mix characterized a second PCR of roughly 7 to 12 cycles. In TCRdb, the 5' RACE reads were re-called with MiXCR into one record per CDR3 protein. The profile covers roughly 800,000 distinct CDR3 sequences, with about 53% appearing a single time and roughly two fifths taken by the ten largest. Worth noting for this clonotype: Its cognate antigen is unknown.

The chain links TRBV9 to TRBJ2-4, with D hard to call. This clonotype originated in an elderly man in good health. Material for sequencing was blood. CDR3 bases: TGTGCCAGCAGCGTAGGGCCCCGGGCCCTAAACATTCAGTACTTC. This translates into CASSVGPRALNIQYF.